This entry lists 28 T cell receptor beta chains sequenced from one sample in a study of blood T cells in healthy people across ages. Using a J-beta primer mix together with a sample-barcoded 5' primer, a second PCR was run for about 7 to 12 cycles. One entry per CDR3 protein, called by TCRdb with MiXCR from the 5' RACE reads. The sample lists over 1,500,000 distinct CDR3 sequences, roughly two fifths seen once, with around 23% in the top ten. The sequencing sample was made of blood. These TCRs come from a human donor in good health.

CDR3 sequence (DNA): TGCGCCAGCAGCTTAGAAGGGGACCCACACACAGATACGCAGTATTTT. Amino acid sequence: CASSLEGDPHTDTQYF. The V gene is TRBV5-1, the J gene TRBJ2-3; D is perhaps TRBD1 or TRBD2 (5 bases each). The CDR3 is made up of 16 amino acids. Per germline, CDR1 SGHRS and CDR2 YFSETQ. V lost 2 bases and J 2 bases, leaving 15 bases between the germline ends.

This chain uses TRBV25-1 with TRBJ1-5; no reliable D call. V was pared by 10 bases and J by 2 bases, with 27 bases between. The CDR3 sequence is 18 residues long. Germline V gene lookup returns CDR1 MGHDK and CDR2 SYGVNS. In nucleotides, the CDR3 is TGTGCCACCGAAATCCCAGGCGTTAACCAGTGCGGCAATCAGCCCCAGCATTTT. Its translation is CATEIPGVNQCGNQPQHF.

V usage is TRBV24-1 and J usage is TRBJ2-2, with a possible D match to TRBD1 (6 bases). The CDR3 covers 15 residues. The V end was cut by 6 bases, the J end by 4 bases, with 14 bases between. The germline CDR1 and CDR2 sequences are KGHDR and SFDVKD. In nucleotides, the CDR3 is TGTGCCACCAGTACCGCCGGGACACTCACCGGGGAGCTGTTTTTT. Its translation is CATSTAGTLTGELFF.

This clonotype turned up a few times. The junction and the germline gene differ at one end; a read error may be behind it. The chain links TRBV7-8 to TRBJ2-5; 11 nucleotides match TRBD2. Germline V gives CDR1 SGHVS, CDR2 FQNEAQ. The CDR3 length is 16 residues. The CDR3 DNA reads as TGTGCTAGCAGCAACCCGGTAGCGGGGGGGGCAGAGACCCAGTACTTC. Residues: CASSNPVAGGAETQYF.

The rearrangement joins TRBV15 to TRBJ2-5, with 8 positions matching TRBD2. The germline V gene has CDR1 LNHNV and CDR2 YYDKDF (reference sequence). V trimming: 5 bases; J trimming: 2 bases; junction bases outside the gene matches: 4. This CDR3 spans 14 amino acids. The CDR3 reads CATSGGGSQETQYF. The CDR3 DNA is TGTGCCACCAGCGGCGGGGGGTCTCAAGAGACCCAGTACTTC.

The chain has TRBV24-1 and TRBJ1-2; D gene uncertain. Germline V lookup: CDR1 KGHDR, CDR2 SFDVKD. Between the trimmed V and J ends, which lost 8 bases and 0 bases, there was a span of 9 bases. The CDR3 has 13 amino acids. CDR3 bases: TGTGCCACCATGGGTAGCCCTAACTATGGCTACACCTTC. Translation: CATMGSPNYGYTF.

The rearrangement uses TRBV4-3 and TRBJ2-6; 8 bases agree with TRBD2. Germline V gene data show CDR1 as LGHNA and CDR2 as YSLEER. The V and J ends lost 0 bases and 2 bases, in that order; junction bases with no gene match: 9. The CDR3 extends over 19 amino acids. The CDR3 DNA is TGCGCCAGCAGCCAAGATGAGTGGCGGGGGGTGGCTGGGGCCAACGTCCTGACTTTC. Protein product: CASSQDEWRGVAGANVLTF.

This clonotype has only a few counts. CDR3 region: CASKPQGADDGYTF. In DNA form, the CDR3 reads TGTGCCAGCAAGCCTCAGGGGGCTGACGATGGCTACACCTTC. The rearrangement joins TRBV7-2 to TRBJ1-2; 8 nucleotides line up with TRBD1. Looked up from germline, CDR1 is SGHTA and CDR2 is FQGNSA. The CDR3 totals 14 residues. V shed 7 bases and J 6 bases; nucleotides not matched to a gene: 10.

Details on this clonotype: This likely comes from a read error, as the CDR3 has no conserved phenylalanine or tryptophan at its end. This chain joins TRBV20-1 and TRBJ1-2, with 10 nucleotides matching TRBD1. The trim removed 1 base at V and 5 bases at J, leaving 10 bases unmatched. The CDR3 has 16 residues. Germline V gene data show CDR1 as DFQATT and CDR2 as SNEGSKA (reference sequence). The CDR3 DNA is TGCAGTGCTAGAGTCCCGGGGACAGGGGACGGGTATGGCTACACCATC. Translated: CSARVPGTGDGYGYTI.

This clonotype was observed a single time. The rearrangement links TRBV6-2 or TRBV6-3 to TRBJ2-7; 9 nucleotides agree with TRBD2. The CDR3 has 13 residues. The germline CDR1 and CDR2 sequences are MNHEY and SVGEGT. V shed 6 bases and J 7 bases; nucleotides not matched to a gene: 7. The CDR3 sequence: CASSKLAGNEQYF. CDR3 sequence (DNA): TGTGCCAGCAGCAAACTAGCGGGCAATGAGCAGTACTTC.

The chain combines TRBV20-1 with TRBJ1-2, with 8 positions matching TRBD1. J was trimmed by 5 bases and V by 1 base; bases with no gene match: 9. Germline values: CDR1 DFQATT, CDR2 SNEGSKA (reference sequence). This CDR3 spans 15 amino acids. The CDR3 loop is CSARGWTGRRYGYTF. CDR3 in DNA: TGCAGTGCTAGAGGTTGGACAGGGCGAAGGTATGGCTACACCTTC.

V usage is TRBV5-5 and J usage is TRBJ2-7; D is uncertain. Germline loops: CDR1 SGHKS, CDR2 YYEKEE (reference sequence). Trimming removed 2 bases from V and 1 base from J, with 7 bases in between. The CDR3 has 13 amino acids. DNA of the CDR3: TGTGCCAGCAGCTTTTCAAAGTCCTACGAGCAGTACTTC. As protein: CASSFSKSYEQYF.

The V gene is TRBV5-1, the J gene TRBJ1-2, with D tentatively TRBD1 (6 bases). Trimming cost V 4 bases and J 3 bases, with 19 bases left between them. The germline CDR1 and CDR2 sequences are SGHRS and YFSETQ. The CDR3 sequence is 16 residues long. The CDR3 spells CASSPQGGTIDYGYTF. For the CDR3, the DNA is TGCGCCAGCAGCCCACAGGGAGGGACGATTGACTATGGCTACACCTTC. The entire variable domain, with the rest obtained from reference TRBV5-1 and TRBJ1-2, is as follows: KAGVTQTPRYLIKTRGQQVTLSCSPISGHRSVSWYQQTPGQGLQFLFEYFSETQRNKGNFPGRFSGRQFSNSRSEMNVSTLELGDSALYLCASSPQGGTIDYGYTFGSGTRLTVV.

The rearrangement links TRBV11-2 to TRBJ2-5; D not resolved. V shed 5 bases and J shed 7 bases, with 11 bases lying between them. The germline gives CDR1 SGHAT, CDR2 FQNNGV. CDR3 length: 12 residues. DNA for the CDR3: TGTGCCAGCAGCCCCCCCTTCGGGACCCAGTACTTC. Its protein product is CASSPPFGTQYF.

The chain couples TRBV20-1 to TRBJ2-7; D perhaps matches TRBD2 (6 bases). Germline V gene lookup returns CDR1 DFQATT and CDR2 SNEGSKA (reference sequence). CDR3 length equals 13 residues. Trimming shortened V by 5 bases and J by 6 bases, and 17 bases separated the two germline ends. CDR3: CSADGRGSVEQYF. Here the CDR3 DNA reads TGCAGTGCTGACGGACGGGGGTCGGTCGAGCAGTACTTC.

Many counts were recorded for this clonotype. The DNA for the CDR3 is TGTGCCCGTTCTGCGGATTCGAATGAGCAGTTCTTC. As protein: CARSADSNEQFF. The rearrangement joins TRBV30 to TRBJ2-1; D is unresolved. The germline gives CDR1 GTSNPN, CDR2 SVGIG (reference sequence). Trimming removed 8 bases from V and 7 bases from J, with 15 bases in between. The CDR3 consists of 12 residues.

CDR3 in DNA: TGTGCCAGCAGCCCCTGGACTAGTATCACAGATACGCAGTATTTT. The encoded protein is CASSPWTSITDTQYF. This rearrangement joins TRBV9 to TRBJ2-3, with 7 nucleotides matching TRBD2. Germline CDR1 and CDR2: SGDLS and YYNGEE. V dropped 4 bases and J dropped 2; count of bases not matched to a gene: 7. This CDR3 is 15 amino acids long.

Only a few counts were recorded for this clonotype. This chain connects TRBV11-2 to TRBJ1-2, with 7 bases that match TRBD1. The CDR3 loop spans 16 amino acids. V lost 4 bases, J lost 3 bases, and 11 bases stayed unmatched. Germline lookup yields CDR1 SGHAT and CDR2 FQNNGV. CDR3 residues: CASSSTDTGAHYGYTF. CDR3 DNA: TGTGCCAGCAGCTCTACCGACACAGGGGCTCACTATGGCTACACCTTC.

The gene calls are TRBV12-3 or TRBV12-4 and TRBJ2-7; 9 bases align to TRBD1. The V gene end was trimmed by 6 bases and the J gene end by 5 bases; junction bases not matched to a gene: 8. This CDR3 region has 14 residues. The CDR3 bases are TGTGCCAGCAGCCTGGGACAGGGTCGCCACGAGCAGTACTTC. Translation gives CASSLGQGRHEQYF.

This clonotype was recorded a few times. The chain uses TRBV12-3 or TRBV12-4 and TRBJ1-2; D not resolved. This CDR3 is 12 amino acids long. The V end was cut by 3 bases, the J end by 8 bases, with 10 bases between. The CDR3 loop is CASSFPSMGYTF. The CDR3 nucleotides read TGTGCCAGCAGTTTTCCCTCCATGGGCTACACCTTC.

The chain couples TRBV24-1 to TRBJ2-3, with 8 bases fitting TRBD2. Germline values: CDR1 KGHDR, CDR2 SFDVKD. There are 15 residues in the CDR3. V lost 5 bases, J lost 5 bases, and 8 bases stayed unmatched. In nucleotides, the CDR3 is TGTGCCACCAGTGGACGTGCGGGGGGCCGAGATACGCAGTATTTT. It is translated as CATSGRAGGRDTQYF.

This chain connects TRBV6-2 or TRBV6-3 to TRBJ2-1; 8 bases are a match to TRBD1. The J segment lost 9 bases and the V segment lost 5 bases, leaving 18 bases of the junction unmatched. Germline V gene lookup returns CDR1 MNHEY and CDR2 SVGEGT. This CDR3 is built from 17 residues. The CDR3 sequence: CASSLRGQARALGEQFF. CDR3 in DNA: TGTGCCAGCAGTCTACGGGGACAGGCAAGGGCCCTTGGTGAGCAGTTCTTC.

The chain is built from TRBV14 and TRBJ2-7; no reliable D call. Trimming removed 3 bases from V and 5 bases from J, with 8 bases in between. Germline V lookup: CDR1 SGHDN, CDR2 FVKESK. The CDR3 runs to 12 residues. The CDR3 here is CASSQGYHEQYF. The CDR3 nucleotides are TGTGCCAGCAGCCAGGGGTATCACGAGCAGTACTTC.

The gene calls are TRBV20-1 and TRBJ2-5, with 10 bases fitting TRBD2. This CDR3 is built from 14 residues. With V trimmed by 1 base and J by 5 bases, 4 bases remained unmatched. Germline V lookup: CDR1 DFQATT, CDR2 SNEGSKA (reference sequence). In nucleotides, the CDR3 is TGCAGTGCTAGAGGCACTAGCGGGGTGGAGACCCAGTACTTC. It is translated as CSARGTSGVETQYF.

This sequence joins TRBV6-1 and TRBJ2-7; weak D call: TRBD1 (5 bases). With 10 bases removed from V and 2 bases from J, the gap between germline ends came to 27 bases. This CDR3 is 17 amino acids long. Germline V gives CDR1 MNHNS, CDR2 SASEGT. The CDR3 loop is CATLKPPKQVSTYEQYF. For the CDR3, the DNA is TGTGCCACCTTAAAACCCCCCAAACAGGTTTCCACCTACGAGCAGTACTTC.

The CDR3 loop reads CASSFSGVSNQPQHF. CDR3 nucleotide sequence: TGTGCCAGCAGCTTTAGTGGGGTTAGCAATCAGCCCCAGCATTTT. V gene TRBV7-9 combines with J gene TRBJ1-5; no reliable D call. V gave up 3 bases and J gave up 0 bases, with 9 bases separating them. From germline, CDR1 is SEHNR and CDR2 FQNEAQ (reference sequence). CDR3 size: 15 residues.

The chain links TRBV29-1 to TRBJ1-2; 12 bases fit TRBD1. The V gene's germline CDR1 is SQVTM and CDR2 ANQGSEA. This CDR3 has 16 amino acids. J lost 6 bases, V lost 0 bases, and 8 bases had no gene match. The CDR3 DNA reads TGCAGCGTTGAAGACCGTAAAGGGACAGGGGGCGATGGCTACACCTTC. Translating gives CSVEDRKGTGGDGYTF. Filled out from reference TRBV29-1 and TRBJ1-2, the complete variable domain reads SAVISQKPSRDICQRGTSLTIQCQVDSQVTMMFWYRQQPGQSLTLIATANQGSEATYESGFVIDKFPISRPNLTFSTLTVSNMSPEDSSIYLCSVEDRKGTGGDGYTFGSGTRLTVV.

This clonotype has only one observation. The chain uses TRBV12-3 or TRBV12-4 and TRBJ1-5; D possibly corresponds to TRBD1 (6 bases). Deletions cut 6 bases from V and 3 bases from J, with 15 bases between. The CDR3 has 15 amino acids. CDR3 loop: CASRGDTINNQPQHF. The CDR3, as DNA: TGTGCCAGCAGGGGGGACACGATTAACAATCAGCCCCAGCATTTT.